These T cell receptor beta chains were read from a single sample in a study of shared T cell receptors in the human thymus. Sequencing was performed with immunoSEQ multiplex PCR; in TCRdb, only in-frame clones are kept and a portion is missing. In the table there are under 700,000 clones, approximately 80% of which are singletons. Another study also made use of these data, one on human thymus T cells.

Sequencing input: thymocytes. The receptors were gathered from a boy younger than two with a congenital heart defect. CDR3s include the opening cysteine and the closing phenylalanine or tryptophan. Fields, in order: clone size, J gene, D gene, V gene, CDR3 protein, CDR3 DNA. A D gene is named only where the DNA matches it firmly. A clone size is listed for some rows: how often the clone was seen (once, few, many), or a class if it is expanded.

>few|TRBJ2-1|.|TRBV19
CASSIVPNYNEQFF
TGTGCCAGTAGTATAGTCCCCAACTACAATGAGCAGTTCTTC
>few|TRBJ2-2|TRBD1|TRBV27
CASSSRQGALSGELFF
TGTGCCAGCAGTTCAAGACAGGGGGCGCTCTCCGGGGAGCTGTTTTTT
>.|TRBJ1-1|.|TRBV14
CASSQDVGENTEAFF
TGTGCCAGCAGCCAAGATGTAGGAGAAAACACTGAAGCTTTCTTT
>few|TRBJ1-6|.|TRBV25-1
CASSAPDLRVANSPLHF
TGTGCCAGCAGTGCCCCCGACCTCAGGGTGGCGAATTCACCCCTCCACTTT
>.|TRBJ2-7|.|TRBV7-9
CASSLAAEQYF
TGTGCCAGCAGCTTAGCAGCGGAGCAGTACTTC
>few|TRBJ2-7|TRBD2|TRBV30
CAWNHSTSGRPASYEQYF
TGTGCCTGGAATCACTCGACTAGCGGGAGACCCGCCTCCTACGAGCAGTACTTC
>.|TRBJ2-3|TRBD2|TRBV5-1
CASRTTSGRGTDTQYF
TGCGCCAGCAGGACTACTAGCGGGAGGGGTACAGATACGCAGTATTTT
>.|TRBJ2-3|TRBD2|TRBV11-1
CASSSTSGRADTQYF
TGTGCCAGCAGCTCAACTAGCGGGAGGGCAGATACGCAGTATTTT
>few|TRBJ2-5|.|TRBV19
CASSPGAAETQYF
TGTGCCAGTAGTCCCGGAGCGGCAGAGACCCAGTACTTC
>few|TRBJ2-1|.|TRBV7-6
CASSLVRDPSSYNEQFF
TGTGCCAGCAGCTTAGTCCGAGATCCTAGCTCCTACAATGAGCAGTTCTTC
>.|TRBJ2-2|TRBD2|TRBV27
CGTSGNTGELFF
TGTGGGACTAGCGGGAACACCGGGGAGCTGTTTTTT
>.|TRBJ1-2|.|TRBV21-1
CASSKGVGGPGYTF
TGTGCCAGCAGCAAAGGGGTCGGGGGGCCTGGCTACACCTTC
>.|TRBJ2-7|TRBD2|TRBV27
CASSLGRLAGGSYEQYF
TGTGCCAGCAGTTTAGGTCGACTAGCGGGAGGGTCCTACGAGCAGTACTTC
>few|TRBJ1-1|.|TRBV27
CASSAMGGRGAFF
TGTGCCAGCAGTGCAATGGGGGGGAGAGGAGCTTTCTTT